A selection of T cell receptor beta chains follows, all from one sample in a study of T cell responses to AZD1222 COVID-19 vaccine. Method: immunoSEQ multiplex PCR; TCRdb's copy keeps in-frame clones and lacks some. The sample carries about 140,000 clones, roughly 91% recorded once. Sequenced here: peripheral blood, sampled on day 0 of AZD1222 vaccination. Source of these receptors: an adult in good health. The CDR3 runs from the conserved cysteine through the conserved F or W. A D gene is named only where the DNA matches it firmly. Clone size, where shown, is once, few, many, or a class for clones that have expanded.

CDR3 protein | CDR3 DNA | J gene | D gene | V gene | clone size
CASSYSRTGGSPLHF | TGTGCCAGCAGTTACTCGAGGACAGGAGGTTCACCCCTCCACTTT | TRBJ1-6 | TRBD1 | TRBV6-5 | -
CASSLAGSSYNEQFF | TGTGCCAGCAGTCTAGCGGGGAGCTCCTACAATGAGCAGTTCTTC | TRBJ2-1 | TRBD2 | TRBV6-6 | -
CASSLKWGSSYEQYF | TGTGCCAGCAGCTTAAAATGGGGGAGCTCCTACGAGCAGTACTTC | TRBJ2-7 | - | TRBV7-2 | few
CASSLLGQPQHF | TGTGCCAGCAGTTTGTTAGGTCAGCCCCAGCATTTT | TRBJ1-5 | - | TRBV27 | -
CASGYRANTEAFF | TGTGCCAGCGGCTACAGGGCGAACACTGAAGCTTTCTTT | TRBJ1-1 | - | TRBV6-5 | -
CASSLAVGGPYEQYF | TGTGCCAGCAGCTTAGCGGTGGGGGGGCCCTACGAGCAGTACTTC | TRBJ2-7 | - | TRBV7-2 | -
CASSERPGQNNSPLHF | TGTGCCAGCAGCGAAAGACCGGGACAAAATAATTCACCCCTCCACTTT | TRBJ1-6 | - | TRBV5-5 | -
CSAKSNEQFF | TGCAGTGCCAAGTCGAATGAGCAGTTCTTC | TRBJ2-1 | - | TRBV20-1 | -
CASSYLSTGAGDNEKLFF | TGTGCCAGCAGCTACCTATCTACAGGTGCTGGGGATAATGAAAAACTGTTTTTT | TRBJ1-4 | - | TRBV7-9 | -
CASSPYGDEAFF | TGTGCCAGCAGCCCGTACGGTGATGAAGCTTTCTTT | TRBJ1-1 | - | TRBV4-2 | -
CASSQDREGYQPQHF | TGTGCCAGCAGCCAAGACCGGGAGGGGTATCAGCCCCAGCATTTT | TRBJ1-5 | - | TRBV4-2 | -
CASSLGQGAFSAEAFF | TGTGCCAGCAGCTTAGGACAGGGGGCCTTTAGCGCTGAAGCTTTCTTT | TRBJ1-1 | TRBD1 | TRBV7-9 | once
CASSQVPSQLFF | TGTGCCAGCAGCCAAGTACCCAGTCAGCTGTTTTTT | TRBJ2-2 | - | TRBV14 | -
CASSWKGSGQYF | TGTGCCAGCAGCTGGAAGGGCTCGGGGCAGTACTTC | TRBJ2-7 | - | TRBV3-1/TRBV3-2 | -
CASSEGTEGEKLFF | TGTGCCAGCTCAGAGGGGACAGAAGGAGAAAAACTGTTTTTT | TRBJ1-4 | TRBD1 | TRBV18 | once
CASSARIFHDTHQPQHF | TGTGCCAGCAGTGCCAGGATTTTTCATGACACCCATCAGCCCCAGCATTTT | TRBJ1-5 | - | TRBV25-1 | -
CASSTGTGNSNQPQHF | TGTGCCAGTAGTACCGGGACAGGGAATAGCAATCAGCCCCAGCATTTT | TRBJ1-5 | TRBD1 | TRBV19 | -